The rows below give T cell receptor beta chains drawn from one sample of a study of kidney transplant recipient with SARS-CoV-2 infection. TCRdb fed the reads into MiXCR, producing one record per CDR3 protein. The sample has fewer than 250,000 distinct CDR3 sequences; 25% to 30% are singletons. The material was a blood sample, obtained at baseline and on roughly day 110 from a kidney transplant recipient. The receptors here all came from a male patient aged 25-45 years who had COVID-19 and was a kidney transplant recipient. Some T cells may arise from the graft donor. The CDR3 runs from the conserved cysteine through the conserved F or W. A D gene is named only where the DNA matches it firmly. A clone size is listed for some rows: how often the clone was seen (once, few, many), or a class if it is expanded.

length	D	V	size	J	CDR3	DNA
15	-	TRBV2	many	TRBJ2-2	CASSEIGTRTGELFF	TGTGCCAGCAGTGAAATAGGGACTCGAACCGGGGAGCTGTTTTTT
16	-	TRBV5-3	many	TRBJ1-2	CARICAVVRKTYGYTF	TGTGCCAGAATATGCGCAGTGGTGAGAAAGACCTATGGCTACACCTTC
14	-	TRBV24-1	many	TRBJ2-1	CATSDWKSYNEQFF	TGTGCCACCAGTGACTGGAAGTCCTACAATGAGCAGTTCTTC
13	-	TRBV6-1	few	TRBJ2-3	CASSDTLTDTQYF	TGTGCCAGCAGTGACACGCTTACAGATACGCAGTATTTT
15	-	TRBV15	many	TRBJ1-5	CATSRLGGANQPQHF	TGTGCCACCAGCAGGCTGGGAGGAGCAAATCAGCCCCAGCATTTT
16	TRBD1	TRBV13	many	TRBJ2-7	CASSADTGEGTYEQYF	TGTGCCAGCAGCGCCGACACAGGGGAAGGTACCTACGAGCAGTACTTC
17	-	TRBV23-1	many	TRBJ1-2	CASSCPLLRRKTYGYTF	TGCGCCAGCAGTTGCCCTCTGCTACGCAGAAAGACCTATGGCTACACCTTC
11	-	TRBV12-3/TRBV12-4	-	TRBJ2-4	CASKGGHIQYF	TGTGCCAGCAAGGGAGGTCACATTCAGTACTTC
17	-	TRBV5-1	many	TRBJ2-5	CASSLESLDSYQETQYF	TGCGCCAGCAGCTTGGAGTCCCTTGACAGTTACCAAGAGACCCAGTACTTC
16	TRBD2	TRBV24-1	-	TRBJ2-1	CATSDGGLAGNHEQFF	TGTGCCACCAGTGACGGGGGACTAGCGGGGAACCATGAGCAGTTCTTC
15	-	TRBV12-3/TRBV12-4	many	TRBJ1-1	CASSRGDRLPGEAFF	TGTGCCAGCAGTCGGGGGGACCGCCTGCCGGGTGAAGCTTTCTTT
17	-	TRBV3-1	many	TRBJ2-5	CASSRLDPISFSETQYF	TGTGCCAGCAGCCGATTGGATCCCATTTCTTTCTCTGAGACCCAGTACTTC
15	-	TRBV7-8	many	TRBJ1-1	CASSLEAGGNTEAFF	TGTGCCAGCAGCTTAGAAGCGGGTGGTAACACTGAAGCTTTCTTT
15	-	TRBV28	many	TRBJ1-1	CASRTAQVSGTEAFF	TGTGCCAGCAGGACAGCGCAGGTTAGTGGCACTGAAGCTTTCTTT
18	TRBD1	TRBV7-9	many	TRBJ2-6	CASSLMGQGAFGANVLTF	TGTGCCAGCAGCTTAATGGGACAGGGGGCATTTGGGGCCAACGTCCTGACTTTC
14	TRBD1	TRBV19	many	TRBJ2-7	CASSTQGAQYEQYF	TGTGCCAGTAGCACACAGGGGGCTCAGTACGAGCAGTACTTC
15	TRBD1	TRBV4-2	many	TRBJ2-5	CASSLKQGDGETQYF	TGTGCCAGCAGCCTCAAACAGGGGGATGGGGAGACCCAGTACTTC
13	-	TRBV15	many	TRBJ1-1	CATSPDSYTEAFF	TGTGCCACCAGCCCCGACAGTTACACTGAAGCTTTCTTT
14	-	TRBV30	many	TRBJ1-1	CAWSVGGAGTEAFF	TGTGCCTGGAGTGTAGGGGGGGCTGGCACTGAAGCTTTCTTT
14	-	TRBV20-1	-	TRBJ2-5	CSVRTPGTQETQYF	TGCAGTGTTAGAACCCCGGGAACCCAAGAGACCCAGTACTTC
16	-	TRBV27	once	TRBJ1-5	CASAGGQHHSNQPQHF	TGTGCCAGTGCTGGGGGCCAACATCATAGCAATCAGCCCCAGCATTTT
13	-	TRBV30	many	TRBJ1-2	CAWSPGVDYGYTF	TGTGCCTGGAGTCCAGGGGTGGACTATGGCTACACCTTC
17	-	TRBV10-3	few	TRBJ2-3	CAISESEGQGGTDTQYF	TGTGCCATCAGTGAGTCCGAAGGGCAGGGTGGGACAGATACGCAGTATTTT
12	-	TRBV18	many	TRBJ1-1	CASSPAPTEAFF	TGTGCCAGCAGCCCCGCTCCCACTGAAGCTTTCTTT
23	TRBD2	TRBV7-8	many	TRBJ2-2	CASSDPNRYTSGRVGLRSGELFF	TGTGCCAGCAGCGACCCCAACCGATATACTAGCGGGAGGGTAGGTCTTCGTTCCGGGGAGCTGTTTTTT
14	-	TRBV5-4	many	TRBJ2-7	CASSIGPTNYEQYF	TGTGCCAGCAGCATTGGTCCAACGAACTACGAGCAGTACTTC
17	-	TRBV19	-	TRBJ2-4	CASSMPWRDRAKNIQYF	TGTGCCAGTAGTATGCCATGGCGGGACAGAGCCAAAAACATTCAGTACTTC
13	-	TRBV9	many	TRBJ2-7	CASSVADNYEQYF	TGTGCCAGCAGCGTAGCGGACAACTACGAGCAGTACTTC
16	TRBD1	TRBV5-6	few	TRBJ2-5	CASSLRQGLWGETQYF	TGTGCCAGCAGCCTAAGACAGGGGTTGTGGGGAGAGACCCAGTACTTC